The 22 T cell receptor beta chains reported below all come from one sample, sequenced in a study of response to subunit inactivated influenza vaccine. TCRdb re-analysed the RT-PCR reads in MiXCR, keeping a single row per CDR3 protein. Of a few hundred thousand distinct CDR3 sequences in the sample, around 15% were seen once. This specimen was PBMCs from blood, taken 11 to 12 days after vaccination. The source is a man in his fifties who received an inactivated influenza vaccine.

In this sample, this clonotype turned up a few times. The CDR3 reads CSVGQGMGEQYF. The CDR3 DNA is TGCAGCGTAGGACAGGGGATGGGGGAGCAGTACTTC. The V gene is TRBV29-1, the J gene TRBJ2-7; 9 bases align to TRBD1. In germline, CDR1 is SQVTM, CDR2 ANQGSEA. This CDR3 has 12 amino acids. V gave up 6 bases and J gave up 7 bases; unmatched junction bases: 7.

This clonotype showed up just a few times. This sequence joins TRBV2 and TRBJ2-2, with 9 nucleotides matching TRBD2. The length of the CDR3 is 16 residues. V shed 3 bases, J shed 8 bases, and the junction held 10 bases outside the gene matches. Germline CDR1 is SNHLY and CDR2 is FYNNEI. The DNA of the CDR3 is TGTGCCAGCAGTGACTGGCGGGGGGGCGTTTATGGGGAGCTGTTTTTT. Translation gives CASSDWRGGVYGELFF.

This chain uses TRBV15 with TRBJ2-1; D uncertain. This CDR3 is 14 amino acids long. The V end lost 5 bases, the J end lost 7 bases, and 15 bases lay between the germline ends. Looked up from germline, CDR1 is LNHNV and CDR2 is YYDKDF (reference sequence). The CDR3 loop is CATSPKTASNEQFF. The CDR3 region has the DNA TGTGCCACCAGCCCCAAAACGGCTTCAAATGAGCAGTTCTTC.

The chain joins TRBV6-2 or TRBV6-3 to TRBJ2-1, with D unresolved. CDR1 is MNHEY, CDR2 SVGEGT, per germline. Trimming cost V 0 bases and J 4 bases, with 13 bases left between them. This CDR3 has 16 residues. The CDR3 nucleotides read TGTGCCAGCAGTTACTCGCGGTCCAAGTCGTACAATGAGCAGTTCTTC. Protein sequence: CASSYSRSKSYNEQFF.

The chain joins TRBV12-3 or TRBV12-4 to TRBJ2-7; D could derive from TRBD1 or TRBD2 (5 bases each). The length of the CDR3 is 12 residues. Between the trimmed V and J ends, which lost 6 bases and 4 bases, there was a span of 10 bases. The CDR3 sequence: CASSGTEYEQYF. The CDR3, as DNA: TGTGCCAGCAGCGGGACGGAGTACGAGCAGTACTTC.

The chain combines TRBV7-9 with TRBJ2-3; D perhaps matches TRBD2 (7 bases). Trimming cost V 2 bases and J 7 bases, with 16 bases left between them. Germline assignment: CDR1 SEHNR and CDR2 FQNEAQ (reference sequence). This CDR3 spans 15 amino acids. CDR3 in DNA: TGTGCCAGCAGCTTATTTCGCGGGGGCGGCAATACGCAGTATTTT. Translating gives CASSLFRGGGNTQYF.

In this sample, this clonotype turned up many times. The rearrangement uses TRBV5-1 and TRBJ2-5; the D gene is possibly TRBD2 (6 bases). The CDR3 has 14 amino acids. Germline CDR1 is SGHRS and CDR2 is YFSETQ. V gave up 5 bases and J gave up 1 base, with 12 bases separating them. CDR3 in DNA: TGCGCCAGCAGTAGCGGCCAGGGCCAAGAGACCCAGTACTTC. This codes for CASSSGQGQETQYF.

The CDR3 is CASSSGGAPAKNIQYF. The CDR3 nucleotides read TGTGCCAGCAGTTCCGGCGGGGCCCCAGCCAAAAACATTCAGTACTTC. The genes are TRBV12-3 or TRBV12-4 and TRBJ2-4, with D tentatively TRBD2 (6 bases). V was clipped by 4 bases and J by 0 bases, with 13 bases between them. CDR3 size: 16 residues.

The rearrangement uses TRBV6-2 or TRBV6-3 and TRBJ2-2, with TRBD2 as a possible D gene (5 bases). Germline CDR1 is MNHEY and CDR2 is SVGEGT. The ends were cut back, 6 bases at V and 5 bases at J, with 10 bases in the middle. This CDR3 has 13 amino acids. The CDR3 region is CASSRTRTGELFF. The CDR3 bases are TGTGCCAGCAGCCGAACTAGGACCGGGGAGCTGTTTTTT.

V and J are TRBV7-3 and TRBJ2-3, with no clear D. Germline V gene lookup returns CDR1 SGHTA and CDR2 FQGTGA. The CDR3 is 13 amino acids. V shed 1 base and J shed 4 bases, with 6 bases lying between them. CDR3 residues: CASSLNYADTQYF. CDR3 bases: TGTGCCAGCAGCTTAAATTACGCAGATACGCAGTATTTT.

The chain joins TRBV2 to TRBJ2-3, with 10 bases identical to TRBD2. The CDR3 spans 15 residues. Looked up from germline, CDR1 is SNHLY and CDR2 is FYNNEI. After removal of 6 bases from V and 5 bases from J, the junction contained 8 bases not matched to a gene. CDR3 bases: TGTGCCAGCAGGCAGGCGGGACTAGCGATAGATACGCAGTATTTT. Translated: CASRQAGLAIDTQYF.

The chain recombines TRBV5-1 with TRBJ2-1; 10 bases are a match to TRBD1. V dropped 3 bases and J dropped 5; count of bases not matched to a gene: 5. This CDR3 is 15 amino acids long. The germline V gene encodes CDR1 SGHRS and CDR2 YFSETQ. In nucleotides, the CDR3 is TGCGCCAGCAGCTGGGGGACAGGGGCGAACAATGAGCAGTTCTTC. Translated, it gives CASSWGTGANNEQFF.

This clonotype was seen a few times. The chain combines TRBV3-1 with TRBJ2-1, with D hard to call. Trimming cost V 4 bases and J 6 bases, with 13 bases left between them. The germline V gene has CDR1 LGHDT and CDR2 YNNKEL (reference sequence). The CDR3 is 14 residues long. For the CDR3, the DNA is TGTGCCAGCAGCCCGATCGGGCGAGGCAATGAGCAGTTCTTC. Translation gives CASSPIGRGNEQFF.

J is TRBJ2-5 and V is TRBV7-9; maybe TRBD2 (5 bases). V lost 6 bases and J 4 bases, leaving 18 bases between the germline ends. The CDR3 loop spans 15 amino acids. CDR1 and CDR2 (germline): SEHNR, FQNEAQ (reference sequence). This CDR3 reads CASRPPFRGGETQYF. As DNA, the CDR3 is TGTGCCAGCAGGCCACCTTTCCGGGGTGGAGAGACCCAGTACTTC.

This clonotype has more than one count but fewer than ten. The V gene is TRBV28, the J gene TRBJ1-5, with D perhaps TRBD1 (5 bases). CDR1 and CDR2 from the germline V gene are MDHEN and SYDVKM. Deletions cut 7 bases from V and 6 bases from J, with 13 bases between. This CDR3 spans 13 amino acids. CDR3 region: CASTQGGIQPQHF. The CDR3 DNA reads TGTGCCAGCACCCAGGGCGGGATTCAGCCCCAGCATTTT.

This clonotype was seen a few times. The V gene is TRBV6-1, the J gene TRBJ1-5; no definite D call. Germline CDR1 and CDR2: MNHNS and SASEGT. The V end lost 3 bases, the J end lost 2 bases, and 14 bases lay between the germline ends. The CDR3 length is 16 residues. The CDR3 reads CASSDPRRDGNQPQHF. CDR3 nucleotides: TGTGCCAGCAGTGACCCTCGGAGGGATGGCAATCAGCCCCAGCATTTT.

There are a few counts of this clonotype. The chain links TRBV12-3 or TRBV12-4 to TRBJ2-3, with D maybe TRBD2 (7 bases). The CDR3 spans 15 residues. V was shortened by 3 bases and J by 5 bases, with 15 bases between the two germline ends. In DNA form, the CDR3 reads TGTGCCAGCAGTTTCTGGGGGGGCGGGATAGATACGCAGTATTTT. It yields the protein CASSFWGGGIDTQYF.

Many counts were recorded for this clonotype. The genes are TRBV4-3 and TRBJ2-2, with a weak D call TRBD2 (7 bases). Trimming removed 4 bases at V and 5 bases at J, with 17 bases between. CDR3 length: 16 residues. CDR1 is LGHNA and CDR2 is YSLEER in the germline V gene. The CDR3, as DNA: TGCGCCAGCAGCCGGGGGCTAGCGGATCAAACCGGGGAGCTGTTTTTT. It translates to CASSRGLADQTGELFF.

This clonotype has a handful of counts. CDR3 coding DNA: TGCAGTGCTAGTAAGGAAGGACAGGACTATGGCTACACCTTC. Encoded protein: CSASKEGQDYGYTF. The chain recombines TRBV20-1 with TRBJ1-2; 7 nucleotides agree with TRBD1. After removal of 3 bases from V and 3 bases from J, the junction contained 7 bases not matched to a gene. This CDR3 is built from 14 residues. Germline V gene sequence: CDR1 DFQATT, CDR2 SNEGSKA (reference sequence).

V and J are TRBV5-5 and TRBJ2-2; the D gene is possibly TRBD1 (6 bases). Germline V gene sequence: CDR1 SGHKS, CDR2 YYEKEE (reference sequence). V shed 6 bases and J shed 0 bases, with 12 bases lying between them. The CDR3 sequence is 15 residues long. This CDR3 is CASTLGTPNTGELFF. In nucleotides, the CDR3 is TGTGCCAGCACCCTTGGGACACCGAACACCGGGGAGCTGTTTTTT.

This clonotype showed up just a few times. The J gene is TRBJ2-1, the V gene TRBV7-2, with 7 bases aligning to TRBD2. Germline values: CDR1 SGHTA, CDR2 FQGNSA. The ends lost 4 bases at V and 8 bases at J; junction bases unmatched: 2. The CDR3 spans 12 residues. In DNA form, the CDR3 reads TGTGCCAGCAGCTCCGGGGGGTATGAGCAGTTCTTC. Translating gives CASSSGGYEQFF.

The V call is TRBV4-1, the J call TRBJ2-3; D unresolved. With 0 bases removed from V and 3 bases from J, the gap between germline ends came to 4 bases. Germline V gene sequence: CDR1 MGHRA, CDR2 YSYEKL. This CDR3 comprises 13 residues. CDR3 protein: CASSQDETDTQYF. CDR3 nucleotides: TGCGCCAGCAGCCAAGACGAGACAGATACGCAGTATTTT.